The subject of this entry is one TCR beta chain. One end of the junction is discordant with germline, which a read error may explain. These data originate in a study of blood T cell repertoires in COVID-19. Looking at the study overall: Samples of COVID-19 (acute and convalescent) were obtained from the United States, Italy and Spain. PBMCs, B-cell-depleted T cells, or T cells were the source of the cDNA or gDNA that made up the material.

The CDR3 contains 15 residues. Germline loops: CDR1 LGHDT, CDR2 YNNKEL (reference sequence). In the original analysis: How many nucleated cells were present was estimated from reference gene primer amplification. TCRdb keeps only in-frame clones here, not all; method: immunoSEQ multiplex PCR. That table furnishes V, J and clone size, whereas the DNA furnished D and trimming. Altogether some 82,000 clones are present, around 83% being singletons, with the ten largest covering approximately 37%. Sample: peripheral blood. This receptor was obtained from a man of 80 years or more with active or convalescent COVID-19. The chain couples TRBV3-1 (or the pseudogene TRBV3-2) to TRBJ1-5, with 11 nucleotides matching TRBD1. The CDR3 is CASGQRGQGGQPQHF. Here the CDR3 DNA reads TGTGCCAGCGGCCAGAGGGGACAGGGGGGTCAGCCCCAGCATTTT.